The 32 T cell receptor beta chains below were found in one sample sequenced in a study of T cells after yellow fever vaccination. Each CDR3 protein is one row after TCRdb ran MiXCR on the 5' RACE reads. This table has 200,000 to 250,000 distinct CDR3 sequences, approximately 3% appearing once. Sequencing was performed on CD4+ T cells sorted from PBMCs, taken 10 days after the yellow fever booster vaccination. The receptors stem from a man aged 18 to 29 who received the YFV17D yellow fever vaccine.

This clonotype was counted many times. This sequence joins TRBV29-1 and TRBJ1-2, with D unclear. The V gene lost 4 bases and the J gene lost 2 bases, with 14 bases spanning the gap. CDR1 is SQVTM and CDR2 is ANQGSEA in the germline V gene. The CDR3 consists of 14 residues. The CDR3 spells CSVVAQETNYGYTF. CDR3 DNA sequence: TGCAGCGTTGTGGCGCAGGAAACAAACTATGGCTACACCTTC.

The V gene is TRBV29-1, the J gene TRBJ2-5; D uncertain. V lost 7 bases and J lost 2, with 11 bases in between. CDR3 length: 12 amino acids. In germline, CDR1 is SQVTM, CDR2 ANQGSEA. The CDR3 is CSGAVMQETQYF. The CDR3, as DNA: TGCAGCGGGGCCGTTATGCAAGAGACCCAGTACTTC.

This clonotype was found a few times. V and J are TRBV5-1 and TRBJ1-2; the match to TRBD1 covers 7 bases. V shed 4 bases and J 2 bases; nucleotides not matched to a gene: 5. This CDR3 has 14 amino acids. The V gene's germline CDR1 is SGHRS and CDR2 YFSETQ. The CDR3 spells CASSVTGSNYGYTF. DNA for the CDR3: TGCGCCAGCAGCGTGACAGGGTCGAACTATGGCTACACCTTC.

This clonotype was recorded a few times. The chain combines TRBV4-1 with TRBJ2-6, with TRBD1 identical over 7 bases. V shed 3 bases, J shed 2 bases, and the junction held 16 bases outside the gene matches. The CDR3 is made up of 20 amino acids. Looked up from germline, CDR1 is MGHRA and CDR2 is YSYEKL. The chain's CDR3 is CASSHPRGLLLRAGANVLTF. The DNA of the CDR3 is TGCGCCAGCAGCCACCCTAGGGGGCTGTTGCTTCGCGCTGGGGCCAACGTCCTGACTTTC.

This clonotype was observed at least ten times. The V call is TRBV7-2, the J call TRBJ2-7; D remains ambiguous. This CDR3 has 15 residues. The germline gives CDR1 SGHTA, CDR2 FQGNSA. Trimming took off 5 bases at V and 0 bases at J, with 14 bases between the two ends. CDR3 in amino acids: CASSLTLGLSYEQYF. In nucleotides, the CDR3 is TGTGCCAGCAGCCTTACCTTGGGTCTCTCCTACGAGCAGTACTTC.

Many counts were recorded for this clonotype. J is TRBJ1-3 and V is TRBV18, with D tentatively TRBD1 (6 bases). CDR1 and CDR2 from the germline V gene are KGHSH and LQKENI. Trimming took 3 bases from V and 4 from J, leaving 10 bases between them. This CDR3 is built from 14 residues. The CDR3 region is CASSPGTTGNTIYF. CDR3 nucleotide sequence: TGTGCCAGCTCACCCGGGACAACGGGAAACACCATATATTTT.

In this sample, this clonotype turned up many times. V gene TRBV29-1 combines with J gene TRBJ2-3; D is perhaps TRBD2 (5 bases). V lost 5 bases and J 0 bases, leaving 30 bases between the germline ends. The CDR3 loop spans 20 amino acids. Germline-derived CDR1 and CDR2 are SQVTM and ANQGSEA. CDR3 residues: CSVLLKRGKSPRGSTDTQYF. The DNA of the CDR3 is TGCAGCGTTCTCCTAAAACGGGGAAAAAGTCCCCGGGGTAGCACAGATACGCAGTATTTT.

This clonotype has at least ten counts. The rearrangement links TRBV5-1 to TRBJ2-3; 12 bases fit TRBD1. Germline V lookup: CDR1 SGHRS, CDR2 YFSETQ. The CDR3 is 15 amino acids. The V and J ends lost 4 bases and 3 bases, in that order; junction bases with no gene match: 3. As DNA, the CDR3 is TGCGCCAGCAGCGGGGGACAGGGGGCTACAGATACGCAGTATTTT. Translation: CASSGGQGATDTQYF. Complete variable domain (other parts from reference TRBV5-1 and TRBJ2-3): KAGVTQTPRYLIKTRGQQVTLSCSPISGHRSVSWYQQTPGQGLQFLFEYFSETQRNKGNFPGRFSGRQFSNSRSEMNVSTLELGDSALYLCASSGGQGATDTQYFGPGTRLTVL.

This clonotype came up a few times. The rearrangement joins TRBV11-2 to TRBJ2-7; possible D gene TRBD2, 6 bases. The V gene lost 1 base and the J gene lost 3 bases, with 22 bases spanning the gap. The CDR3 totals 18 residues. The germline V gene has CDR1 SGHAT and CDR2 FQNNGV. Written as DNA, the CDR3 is TGTGCCAGCAGCTTAGGGTCGGGCGGGAAAACCTTATTCTACGAGCAGTACTTC. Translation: CASSLGSGGKTLFYEQYF.

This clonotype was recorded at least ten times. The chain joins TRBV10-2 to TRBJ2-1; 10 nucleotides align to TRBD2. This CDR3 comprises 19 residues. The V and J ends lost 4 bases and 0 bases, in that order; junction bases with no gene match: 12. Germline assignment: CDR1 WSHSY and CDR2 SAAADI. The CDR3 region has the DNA TGCGCCAGCAGTGTCGATGCTAGCGGGGGCCAAACCTCCTACAATGAGCAGTTCTTC. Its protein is CASSVDASGGQTSYNEQFF.

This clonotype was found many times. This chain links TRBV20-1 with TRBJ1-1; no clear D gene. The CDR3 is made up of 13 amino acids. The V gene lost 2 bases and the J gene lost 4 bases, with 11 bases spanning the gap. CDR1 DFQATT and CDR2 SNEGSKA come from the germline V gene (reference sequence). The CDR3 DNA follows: TGCAGTGCTAGATTTACGGTCACCACTGAAGCTTTCTTT. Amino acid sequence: CSARFTVTTEAFF.

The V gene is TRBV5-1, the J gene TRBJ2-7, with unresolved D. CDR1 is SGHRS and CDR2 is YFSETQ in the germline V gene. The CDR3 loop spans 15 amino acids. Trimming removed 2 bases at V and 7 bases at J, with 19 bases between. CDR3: CASSFNRALTREQYF. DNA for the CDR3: TGCGCCAGCAGCTTCAATAGAGCGCTGACCAGGGAGCAGTACTTC.

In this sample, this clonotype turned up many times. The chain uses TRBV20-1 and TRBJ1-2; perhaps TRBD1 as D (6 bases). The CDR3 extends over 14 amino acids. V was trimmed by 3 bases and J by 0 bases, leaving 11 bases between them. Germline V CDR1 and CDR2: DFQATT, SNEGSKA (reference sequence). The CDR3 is CSASERGANYGYTF. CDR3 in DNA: TGCAGTGCTAGTGAAAGGGGGGCTAACTATGGCTACACCTTC.

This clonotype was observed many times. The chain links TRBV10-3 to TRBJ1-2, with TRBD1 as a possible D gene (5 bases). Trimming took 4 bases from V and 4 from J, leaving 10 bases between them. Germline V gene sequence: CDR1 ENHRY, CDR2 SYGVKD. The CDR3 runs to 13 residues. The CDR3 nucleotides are TGTGCCATCAGTGTGGAGGGGAGCTATGGCTACACCTTC. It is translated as CAISVEGSYGYTF.

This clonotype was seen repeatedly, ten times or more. CDR3 protein: CAISEPGADNQPQHF. The CDR3 nucleotides are TGTGCCATCAGTGAGCCGGGGGCGGACAATCAGCCCCAGCATTTT. This chain joins TRBV10-3 and TRBJ1-5; perhaps TRBD1 as D (6 bases). Trimming took off 2 bases at V and 3 bases at J, with 11 bases between the two ends. Per germline, CDR1 ENHRY and CDR2 SYGVKD. The CDR3 loop spans 15 amino acids.

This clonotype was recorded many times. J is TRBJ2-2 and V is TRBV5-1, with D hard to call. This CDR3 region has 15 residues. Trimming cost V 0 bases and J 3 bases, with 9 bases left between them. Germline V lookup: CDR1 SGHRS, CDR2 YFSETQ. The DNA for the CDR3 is TGCGCCAGCAGCTTGGTTTTTGGAGACACCGGGGAGCTGTTTTTT. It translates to CASSLVFGDTGELFF.

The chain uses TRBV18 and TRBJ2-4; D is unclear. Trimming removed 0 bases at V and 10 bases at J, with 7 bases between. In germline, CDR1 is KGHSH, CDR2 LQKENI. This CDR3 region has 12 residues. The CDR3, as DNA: TGTGCCAGCTCACCACCGGACGGAATTCAGTACTTC. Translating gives CASSPPDGIQYF.

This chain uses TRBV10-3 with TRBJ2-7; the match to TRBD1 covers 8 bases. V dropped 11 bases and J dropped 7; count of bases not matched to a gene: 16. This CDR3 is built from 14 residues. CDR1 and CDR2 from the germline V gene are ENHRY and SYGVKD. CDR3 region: CAATPGTGHGEQYF. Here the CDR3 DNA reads TGTGCCGCTACTCCCGGGACAGGACATGGAGAGCAGTACTTC.

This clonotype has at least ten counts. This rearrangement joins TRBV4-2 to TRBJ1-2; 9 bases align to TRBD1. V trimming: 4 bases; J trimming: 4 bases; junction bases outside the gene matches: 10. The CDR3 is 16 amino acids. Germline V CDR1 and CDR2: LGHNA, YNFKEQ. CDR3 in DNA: TGTGCCAGCAGCCGCCAGAACAGGGGGCGGACCTATGGCTACACCTTC. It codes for CASSRQNRGRTYGYTF.

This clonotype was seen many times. The DNA for the CDR3 is TGTGCCAGCAGTTACGAAGAGACCCAGTACTTC. Encoded protein: CASSYEETQYF. This chain uses TRBV6-2 or TRBV6-3 with TRBJ2-5; D remains unclear. CDR1 MNHEY and CDR2 SVGEGT come from the germline V gene. The CDR3 sequence is 11 residues long. The germline V and J ends were trimmed by 2 bases and 3 bases, with 1 base remaining between them.

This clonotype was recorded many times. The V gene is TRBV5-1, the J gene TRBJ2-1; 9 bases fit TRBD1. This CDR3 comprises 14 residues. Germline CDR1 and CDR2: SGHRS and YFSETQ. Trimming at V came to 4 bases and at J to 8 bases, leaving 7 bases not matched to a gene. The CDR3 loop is CASSTRTGDDEQFF. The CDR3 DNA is TGCGCCAGCAGCACCAGGACAGGGGATGATGAGCAGTTCTTC.

The CDR3 DNA reads as TGTGCCAGTACCCGGGGCTTGAACACTGAAGCTTTCTTT. This translates into CASTRGLNTEAFF. This rearrangement joins TRBV19 to TRBJ1-1; a weak D match, TRBD1 (5 bases). The CDR3 spans 13 residues. Trimming stripped 7 bases from V and 0 bases from J, with 9 bases between. Germline CDR1 is LNHDA and CDR2 is SQIVND (reference sequence).

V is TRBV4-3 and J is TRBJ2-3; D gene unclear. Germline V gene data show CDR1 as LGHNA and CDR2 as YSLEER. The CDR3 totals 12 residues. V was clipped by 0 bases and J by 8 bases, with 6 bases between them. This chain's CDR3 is CASSQDPGTQYF. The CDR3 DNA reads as TGCGCCAGCAGCCAAGACCCGGGTACGCAGTATTTT.

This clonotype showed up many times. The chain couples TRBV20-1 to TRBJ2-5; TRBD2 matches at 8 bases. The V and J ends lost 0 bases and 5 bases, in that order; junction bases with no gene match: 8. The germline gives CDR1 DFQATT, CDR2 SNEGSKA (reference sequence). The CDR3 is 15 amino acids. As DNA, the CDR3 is TGCAGTGCTAGAGATCCCCAGCGGGGGACCGAGACCCAGTACTTC. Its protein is CSARDPQRGTETQYF.

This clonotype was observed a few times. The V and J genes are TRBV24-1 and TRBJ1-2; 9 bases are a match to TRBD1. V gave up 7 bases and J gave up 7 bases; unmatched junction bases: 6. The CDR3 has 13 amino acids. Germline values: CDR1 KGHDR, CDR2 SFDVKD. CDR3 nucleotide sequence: TGTGCCACCAGACCAACAGGGGGCTGTGGCTACACCTTC. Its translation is CATRPTGGCGYTF.

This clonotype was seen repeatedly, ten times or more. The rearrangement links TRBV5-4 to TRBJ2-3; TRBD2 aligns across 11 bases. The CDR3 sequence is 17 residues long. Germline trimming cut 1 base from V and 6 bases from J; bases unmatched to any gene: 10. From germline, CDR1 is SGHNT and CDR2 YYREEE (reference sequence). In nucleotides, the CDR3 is TGTGCCAGCAGCTTGCTTAGCGGGGGGGCCATCGGGGATACGCAGTATTTT. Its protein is CASSLLSGGAIGDTQYF.

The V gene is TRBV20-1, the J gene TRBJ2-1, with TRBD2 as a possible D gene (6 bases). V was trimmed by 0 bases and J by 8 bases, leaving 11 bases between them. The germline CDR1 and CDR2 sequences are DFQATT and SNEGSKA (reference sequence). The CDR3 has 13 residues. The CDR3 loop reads CSARDRLDHEQFF. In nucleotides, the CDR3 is TGCAGTGCTAGAGACCGACTAGACCATGAGCAGTTCTTC.

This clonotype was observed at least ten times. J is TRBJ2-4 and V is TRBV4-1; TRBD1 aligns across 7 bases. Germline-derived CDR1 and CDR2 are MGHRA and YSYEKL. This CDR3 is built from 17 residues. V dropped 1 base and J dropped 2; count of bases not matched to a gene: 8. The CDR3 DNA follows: TGCGCCAGCAGCCAAGGTCCCGGACAGGTTTCCAAAAACATTCAGTACTTC. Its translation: CASSQGPGQVSKNIQYF.

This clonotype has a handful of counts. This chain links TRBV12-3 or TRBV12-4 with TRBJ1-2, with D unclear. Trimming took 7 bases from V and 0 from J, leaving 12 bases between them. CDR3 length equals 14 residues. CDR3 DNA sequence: TGTGCCAGCACTCCCGCCCAGCCTAACTATGGCTACACCTTC. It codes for CASTPAQPNYGYTF.

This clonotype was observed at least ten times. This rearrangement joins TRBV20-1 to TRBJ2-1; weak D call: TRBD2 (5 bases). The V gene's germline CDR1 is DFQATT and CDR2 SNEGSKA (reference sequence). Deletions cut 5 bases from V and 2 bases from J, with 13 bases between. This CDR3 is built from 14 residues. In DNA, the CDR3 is TGCAGTGCTCTCCGGGGTGGAGCCTACAATGAGCAGTTCTTC. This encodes CSALRGGAYNEQFF.

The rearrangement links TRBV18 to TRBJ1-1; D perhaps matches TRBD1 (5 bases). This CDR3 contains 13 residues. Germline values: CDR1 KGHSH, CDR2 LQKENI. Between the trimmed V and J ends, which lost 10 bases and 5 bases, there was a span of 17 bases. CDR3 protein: CATRVGENTEAFF. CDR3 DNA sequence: TGTGCCACCCGCGTGGGGGAAAATACTGAAGCTTTCTTT.

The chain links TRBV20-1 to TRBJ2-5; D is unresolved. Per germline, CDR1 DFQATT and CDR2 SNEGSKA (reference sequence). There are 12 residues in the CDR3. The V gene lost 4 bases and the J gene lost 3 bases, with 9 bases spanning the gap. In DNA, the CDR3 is TGCAGTGCTAATCGTAGGAAAGAGACCCAGTACTTC. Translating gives CSANRRKETQYF.